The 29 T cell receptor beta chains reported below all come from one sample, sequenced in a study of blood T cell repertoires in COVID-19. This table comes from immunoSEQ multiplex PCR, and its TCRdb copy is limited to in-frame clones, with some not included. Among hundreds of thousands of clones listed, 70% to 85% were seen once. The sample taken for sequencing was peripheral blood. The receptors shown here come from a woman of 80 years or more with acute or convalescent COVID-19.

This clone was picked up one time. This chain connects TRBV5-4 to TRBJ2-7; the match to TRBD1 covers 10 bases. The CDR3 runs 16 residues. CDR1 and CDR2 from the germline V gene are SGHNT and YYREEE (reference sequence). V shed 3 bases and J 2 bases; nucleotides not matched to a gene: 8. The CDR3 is CASSSRQGANAYEQYF. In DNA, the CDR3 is TGTGCCAGCAGCTCGCGACAGGGGGCGAATGCCTACGAGCAGTACTTC.

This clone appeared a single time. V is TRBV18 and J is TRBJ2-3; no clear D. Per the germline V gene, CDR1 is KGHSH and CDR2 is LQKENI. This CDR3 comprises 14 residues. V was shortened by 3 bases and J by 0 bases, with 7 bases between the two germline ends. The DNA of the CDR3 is TGTGCCAGCTCACCGGCAGGAAGCACAGATACGCAGTATTTT. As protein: CASSPAGSTDTQYF.

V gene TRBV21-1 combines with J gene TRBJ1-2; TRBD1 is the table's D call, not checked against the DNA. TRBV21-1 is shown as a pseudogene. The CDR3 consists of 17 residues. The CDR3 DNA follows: TGTGCCAGCAGCAAAGGGGTCGGACAGCTCCCAAACTATGGCTACACCTTC. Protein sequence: CASSKGVGQLPNYGYTF.

The CDR3 DNA sequence: TGTGCCAGCAGCGTCACAGGGGGCTTGGGTACCGGGGAGCTGTTTTTT. This translates into CASSVTGGLGTGELFF. The chain carries TRBV7-3 and TRBJ2-2, with 9 bases lining up with TRBD1. Germline CDR1 is SGHTA and CDR2 is FQGTGA. The CDR3 is 16 amino acids. Trimming at V came to 5 bases and at J to 5 bases, leaving 9 bases not matched to a gene.

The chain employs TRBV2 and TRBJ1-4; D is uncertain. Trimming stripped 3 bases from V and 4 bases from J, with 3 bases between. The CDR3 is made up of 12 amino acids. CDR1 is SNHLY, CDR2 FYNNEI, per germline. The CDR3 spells CASSDFNEKLFF. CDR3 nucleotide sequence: TGTGCCAGCAGTGACTTTAATGAAAAACTGTTTTTT. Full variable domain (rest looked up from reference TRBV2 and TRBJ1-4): EPEVTQTPSHQVTQMGQEVILRCVPISNHLYFYWYRQILGQKVEFLVSFYNNEISEKSEIFDDQFSVERPDGSNFTLKIRSTKLEDSAMYFCASSDFNEKLFFGSGTQLSVL.

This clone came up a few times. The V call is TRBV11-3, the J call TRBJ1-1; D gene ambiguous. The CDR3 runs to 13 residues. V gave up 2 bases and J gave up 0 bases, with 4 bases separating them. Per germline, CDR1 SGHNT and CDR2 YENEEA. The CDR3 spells CASSLRVNTEAFF. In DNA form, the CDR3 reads TGTGCCAGCAGCTTAAGAGTGAACACTGAAGCTTTCTTT. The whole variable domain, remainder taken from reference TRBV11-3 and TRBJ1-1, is EAGVVQSPRYKIIEKKQPVAFWCNPISGHNTLYWYLQNLGQGPELLIRYENEEAVDDSQLPKDRFSAERLKGVDSTLKIQPAELGDSAVYLCASSLRVNTEAFFGQGTRLTVV.

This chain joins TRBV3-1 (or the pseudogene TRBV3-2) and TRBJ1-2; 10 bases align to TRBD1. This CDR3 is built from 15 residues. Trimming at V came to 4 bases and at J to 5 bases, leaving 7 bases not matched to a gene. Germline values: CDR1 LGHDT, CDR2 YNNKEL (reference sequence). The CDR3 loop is CASSPQPGQGYGYTF. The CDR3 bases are TGTGCCAGCAGCCCACAACCGGGACAGGGGTATGGCTACACCTTC.

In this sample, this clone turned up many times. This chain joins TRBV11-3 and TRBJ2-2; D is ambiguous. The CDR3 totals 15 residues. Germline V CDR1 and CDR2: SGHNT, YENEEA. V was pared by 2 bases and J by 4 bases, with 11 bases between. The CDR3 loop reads CASSLTRGGTGELFF. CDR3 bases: TGTGCCAGCAGCTTAACCCGAGGCGGCACCGGGGAGCTGTTTTTT.

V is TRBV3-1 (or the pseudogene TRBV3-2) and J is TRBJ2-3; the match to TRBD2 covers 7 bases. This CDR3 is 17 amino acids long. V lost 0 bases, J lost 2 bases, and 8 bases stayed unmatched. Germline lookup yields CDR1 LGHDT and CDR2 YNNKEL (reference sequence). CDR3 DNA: TGTGCCAGCAGCCAAGATGGGCTAGCGGAAAACACAGATACGCAGTATTTT. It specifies CASSQDGLAENTDTQYF.

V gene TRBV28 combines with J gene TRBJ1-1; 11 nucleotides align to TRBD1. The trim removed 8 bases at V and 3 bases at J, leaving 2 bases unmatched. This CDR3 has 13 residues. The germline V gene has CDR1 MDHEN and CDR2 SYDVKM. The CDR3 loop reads CASGTGGDTEAFF. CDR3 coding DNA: TGTGCCAGCGGGACAGGGGGGGACACTGAAGCTTTCTTT.

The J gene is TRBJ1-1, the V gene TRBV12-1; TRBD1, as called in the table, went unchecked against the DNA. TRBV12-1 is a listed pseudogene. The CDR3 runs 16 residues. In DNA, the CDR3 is TGTGCCAGCAGCTTTGCGCTGGGCAAGATGAACACTGAAGCTTTCTTT. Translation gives CASSFALGKMNTEAFF.

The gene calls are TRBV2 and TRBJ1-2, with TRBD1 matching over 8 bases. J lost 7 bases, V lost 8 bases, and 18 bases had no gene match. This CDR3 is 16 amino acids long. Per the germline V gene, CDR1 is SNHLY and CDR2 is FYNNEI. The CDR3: CASSAGAGGVLGGYTF. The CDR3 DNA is TGTGCCAGCTCCGCTGGGGCAGGGGGCGTATTGGGTGGCTACACCTTC.

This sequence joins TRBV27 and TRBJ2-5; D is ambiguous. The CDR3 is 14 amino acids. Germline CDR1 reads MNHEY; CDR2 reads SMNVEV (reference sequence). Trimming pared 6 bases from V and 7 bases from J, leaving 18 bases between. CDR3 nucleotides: TGTGCCAGCAGACCCGCCGGCCAGGTATTGACCCAGTACTTC. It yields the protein CASRPAGQVLTQYF.

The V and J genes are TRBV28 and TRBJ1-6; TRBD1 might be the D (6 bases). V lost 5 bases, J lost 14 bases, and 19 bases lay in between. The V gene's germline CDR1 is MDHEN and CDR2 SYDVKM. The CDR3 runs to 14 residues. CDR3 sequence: CASSLQGKSGSLHF. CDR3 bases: TGTGCCAGCAGTCTCCAGGGGAAATCTGGGTCCCTCCACTTT.

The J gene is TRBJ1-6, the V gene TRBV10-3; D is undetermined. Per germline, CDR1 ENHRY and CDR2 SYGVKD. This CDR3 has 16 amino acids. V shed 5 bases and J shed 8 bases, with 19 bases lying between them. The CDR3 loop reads CAISTSGAKSDSPLHF. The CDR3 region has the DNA TGTGCCATCAGTACCTCTGGAGCCAAGAGTGATTCACCCCTCCACTTT.

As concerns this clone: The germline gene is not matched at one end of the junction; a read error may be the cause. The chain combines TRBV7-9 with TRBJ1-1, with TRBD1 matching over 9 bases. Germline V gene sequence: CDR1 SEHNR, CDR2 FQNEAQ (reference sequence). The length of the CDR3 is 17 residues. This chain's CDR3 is CASSLAYTGGADTEAFF. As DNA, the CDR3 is TGTGCCAGCAGCCTAGCATACACAGGGGGCGCGGACACTGAAGCTTTCTTT.

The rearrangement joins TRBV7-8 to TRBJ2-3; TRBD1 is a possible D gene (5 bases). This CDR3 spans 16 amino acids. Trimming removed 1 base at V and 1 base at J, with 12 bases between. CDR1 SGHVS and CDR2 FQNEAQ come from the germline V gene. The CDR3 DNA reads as TGTGCCAGCAGCTTAGGGGGCAGGGCGGGCACAGATACGCAGTATTTT. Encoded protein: CASSLGGRAGTDTQYF.

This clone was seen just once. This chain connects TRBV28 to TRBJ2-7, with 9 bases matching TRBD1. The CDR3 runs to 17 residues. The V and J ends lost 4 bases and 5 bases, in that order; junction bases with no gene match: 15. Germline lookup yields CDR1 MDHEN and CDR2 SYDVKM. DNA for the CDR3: TGTGCCAGCAGTTCCTCCGGGGCCGACAGGGGGTTTCACGAGCAGTACTTC. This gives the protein CASSSSGADRGFHEQYF.

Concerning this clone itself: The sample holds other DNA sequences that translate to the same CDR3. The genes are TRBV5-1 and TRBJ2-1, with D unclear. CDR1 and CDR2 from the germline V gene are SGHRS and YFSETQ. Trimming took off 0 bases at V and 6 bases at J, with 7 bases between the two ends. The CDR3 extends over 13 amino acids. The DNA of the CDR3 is TGCGCCAGCAGCTTGGGGCAGTCCAATGAGCAGTTCTTC. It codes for CASSLGQSNEQFF.

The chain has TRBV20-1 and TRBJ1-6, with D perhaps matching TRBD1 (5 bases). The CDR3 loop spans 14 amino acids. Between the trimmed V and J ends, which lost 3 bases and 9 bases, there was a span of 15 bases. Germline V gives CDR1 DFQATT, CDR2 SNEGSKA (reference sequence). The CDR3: CSASLAGQSSPLHF. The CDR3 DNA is TGCAGTGCTAGTCTAGCGGGGCAGAGTTCACCCCTCCACTTT.

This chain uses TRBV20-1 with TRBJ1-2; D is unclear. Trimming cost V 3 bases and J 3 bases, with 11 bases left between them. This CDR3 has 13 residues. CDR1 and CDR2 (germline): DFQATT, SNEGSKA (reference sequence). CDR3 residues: CSASLQIDYGYTF. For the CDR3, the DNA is TGCAGTGCTAGTCTTCAGATCGACTATGGCTACACCTTC.

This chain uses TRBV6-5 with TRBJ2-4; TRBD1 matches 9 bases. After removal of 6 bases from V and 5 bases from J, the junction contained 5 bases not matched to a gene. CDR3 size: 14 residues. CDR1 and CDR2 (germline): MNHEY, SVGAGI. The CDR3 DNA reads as TGTGCCAGCAGGTGGGGACAGGGACAAAACATTCAGTACTTC. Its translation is CASRWGQGQNIQYF.

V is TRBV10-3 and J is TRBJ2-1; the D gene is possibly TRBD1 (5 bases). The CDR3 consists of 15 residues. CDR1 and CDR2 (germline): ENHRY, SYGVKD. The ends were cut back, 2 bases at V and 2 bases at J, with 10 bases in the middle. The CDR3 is CAISEAGLTYNEQFF. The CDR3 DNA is TGTGCCATCAGTGAGGCAGGGCTAACCTACAATGAGCAGTTCTTC.

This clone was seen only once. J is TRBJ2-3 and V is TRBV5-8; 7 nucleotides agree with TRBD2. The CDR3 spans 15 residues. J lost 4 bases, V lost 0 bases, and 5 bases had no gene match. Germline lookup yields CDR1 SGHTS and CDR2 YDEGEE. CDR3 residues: CASSLVGGGADTQYF. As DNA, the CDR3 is TGTGCCAGCAGCTTGGTTGGTGGGGGGGCAGATACGCAGTATTTT.

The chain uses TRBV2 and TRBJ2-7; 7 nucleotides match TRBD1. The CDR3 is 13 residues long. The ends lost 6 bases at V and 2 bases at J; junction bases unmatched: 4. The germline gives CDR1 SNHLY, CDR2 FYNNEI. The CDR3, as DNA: TGTGCCAGCAGGTCGACAGGGACCTACGAGCAGTACTTC. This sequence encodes CASRSTGTYEQYF.

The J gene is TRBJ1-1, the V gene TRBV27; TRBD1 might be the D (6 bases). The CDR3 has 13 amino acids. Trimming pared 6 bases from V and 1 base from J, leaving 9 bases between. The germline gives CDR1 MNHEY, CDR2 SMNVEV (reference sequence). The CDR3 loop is CASSVRGNTEAFF. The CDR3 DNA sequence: TGTGCCAGCAGCGTCAGGGGGAACACTGAAGCTTTCTTT.

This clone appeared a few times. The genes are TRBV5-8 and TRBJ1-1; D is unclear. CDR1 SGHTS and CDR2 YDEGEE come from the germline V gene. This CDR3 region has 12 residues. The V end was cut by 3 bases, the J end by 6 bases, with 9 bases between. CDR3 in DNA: TGTGCCAGCAGCTCAAAGCTGGCTGAAGCTTTCTTT. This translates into CASSSKLAEAFF.

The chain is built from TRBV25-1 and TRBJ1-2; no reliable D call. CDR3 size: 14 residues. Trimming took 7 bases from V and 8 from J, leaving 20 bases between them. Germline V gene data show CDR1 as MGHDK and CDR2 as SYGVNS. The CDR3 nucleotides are TGTGCCAGCAAGGTGTCCGGCGGTATTGGGGGCTACACCTTC. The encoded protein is CASKVSGGIGGYTF.

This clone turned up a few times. CDR3 sequence reads: CAWSVSRGLGNEQFF. Here the CDR3 DNA reads TGTGCCTGGAGTGTTTCCAGGGGGCTCGGTAATGAGCAGTTCTTC. The chain is built from TRBV30 and TRBJ2-1; 8 positions agree with TRBD1. The CDR3 spans 15 residues. Germline V lookup: CDR1 GTSNPN, CDR2 SVGIG (reference sequence). The V gene end was trimmed by 0 bases and the J gene end by 7 bases; junction bases not matched to a gene: 8.